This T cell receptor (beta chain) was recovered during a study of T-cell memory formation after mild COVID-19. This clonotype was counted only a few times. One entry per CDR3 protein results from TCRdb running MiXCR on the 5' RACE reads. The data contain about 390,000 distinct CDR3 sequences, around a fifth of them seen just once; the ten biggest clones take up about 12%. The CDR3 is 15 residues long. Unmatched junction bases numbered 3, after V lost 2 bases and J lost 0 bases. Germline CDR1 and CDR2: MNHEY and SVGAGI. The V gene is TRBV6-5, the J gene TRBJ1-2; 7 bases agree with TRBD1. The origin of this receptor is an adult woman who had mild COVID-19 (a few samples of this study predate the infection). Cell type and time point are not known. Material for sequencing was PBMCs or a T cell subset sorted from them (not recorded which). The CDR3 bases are TGTGCCAGCAGTTACACGGGACAGACTAACTATGGCTACACCTTC. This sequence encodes CASSYTGQTNYGYTF.